A single sample gave rise to the 2 T cell receptor beta chains below, sequenced in a study of T cell changes during pregnancy in multiple sclerosis. TCRdb's table, derived via immunoSEQ multiplex PCR, lists solely in-frame clones and lacks some. The sample lists tens of thousands of clones, over 90% seen once, with 5.5% to 8% in the top ten. The input for sequencing was CD8+ T cells from peripheral blood mononuclear cells, taken in the third trimester of pregnancy. These receptors were collected from a female donor with multiple sclerosis, enrolled in a pregnancy study.

The CDR3 region has the DNA TGCGCCAGCAGCCAAGATGAGACTAGTCAGTTCTTC. It encodes CASSQDETSQFF. V is TRBV4-1 and J is TRBJ2-1; TRBD2 is a possible D gene (6 bases). V gave up 0 bases and J gave up 13 bases, with 10 bases separating them. Looked up from germline, CDR1 is MGHRA and CDR2 is YSYEKL. The CDR3 is 12 amino acids.

The chain combines TRBV13 with TRBJ2-7, with D possibly being TRBD2 (6 bases). The CDR3 covers 14 residues. Trimming took off 4 bases at V and 8 bases at J, with 18 bases between the two ends. In germline, CDR1 is PRHDT, CDR2 FYEKMQ (reference sequence). The CDR3 here is CASSSGTGVSQQYF. The CDR3 DNA sequence: TGTGCCAGCAGCTCCGGGACTGGGGTTTCTCAGCAGTACTTC.